This T cell receptor beta chain was documented in a study of blood T cell repertoires in COVID-19. Across the study: T cells, B-cell-depleted T cells, or PBMCs supplied cDNA or gDNA.

In the source study's methods: Counts of nucleated cells, estimated from reference gene primer amplification, were obtained. The repertoire was sequenced with immunoSEQ multiplex PCR; TCRdb's copy has only in-frame clones and lacks some. V, J and clone size are taken as reported in that table, and D and trimming were inferred from the DNA itself. The data contain about 170,000 clones, approximately 91% of them singletons. V lost 1 base and J 5 bases, leaving 14 bases between the germline ends. The CDR3 has 16 amino acids. The V gene's germline CDR1 is SGHTA and CDR2 FQGNSA. This sequence was found in a man aged 18-30 years with COVID-19, enrolled during active disease. V usage is TRBV7-2 and J usage is TRBJ2-2; D is perhaps TRBD2 (5 bases). The sample consisted of peripheral blood. DNA for the CDR3: TGTGCCAGCAGCTTAGACTGGGGAGTTAGGACCGGGGAGCTGTTTTTT. It specifies CASSLDWGVRTGELFF.